The 10 T cell receptor beta chains listed next were all sequenced from one sample in a study of blood T cell repertoires in COVID-19. The table came from immunoSEQ multiplex PCR; TCRdb's copy has only in-frame clones and leaves some out. The data hold about 320,000 clones, with roughly 83% observed a single time. Sequenced input: peripheral blood. The receptors shown here come from a woman aged 45-60 years with acute or convalescent COVID-19.

The J gene is TRBJ1-3, the V gene TRBV10-3, with 11 nucleotides matching TRBD1. Trimming cost V 10 bases and J 4 bases; bases outside gene matches: 3. Germline-derived CDR1 and CDR2 are ENHRY and SYGVKD. The CDR3 sequence is 13 residues long. CDR3 nucleotides: TGTGCCACATGGACAGGGGGCGGAAACACCATATATTTT. It is translated as CATWTGGGNTIYF.

The chain employs TRBV7-2 and TRBJ2-2; no definite D call. This CDR3 has 15 residues. V gave up 2 bases and J gave up 4 bases, with 11 bases separating them. Per the germline V gene, CDR1 is SGHTA and CDR2 is FQGNSA. The CDR3 nucleotides are TGTGCCAGCAGCTTAATTCCTAGAGGCACCGGGGAGCTGTTTTTT. Protein sequence: CASSLIPRGTGELFF.

The table lists this clone with a count of one. The chain recombines TRBV6-2 or TRBV6-3 with TRBJ2-2, with TRBD2 matching over 12 bases. Germline V CDR1 and CDR2: MNHEY, SVGEGT. V was clipped by 2 bases and J by 0 bases; unmatched bases: 7. The CDR3 totals 19 residues. The CDR3 bases are TGTGCCAGCAGTTACCCTGGACTAGCGGGATATCCGAACACCGGGGAGCTGTTTTTT. It codes for CASSYPGLAGYPNTGELFF.

This clone was observed a single time. The chain uses TRBV19 and TRBJ1-1, with no clear D. The CDR3 runs to 14 residues. CDR1 is LNHDA, CDR2 SQIVND, per germline (reference sequence). V was trimmed by 6 bases and J by 2 bases, leaving 13 bases between them. CDR3 sequence: CASSSSSPNTEAFF. The CDR3 region has the DNA TGTGCCAGTAGCTCTTCCAGTCCTAACACTGAAGCTTTCTTT. The variable domain in full, completed from reference TRBV19 and TRBJ1-1, reads DGGITQSPKYLFRKEGQNVTLSCEQNLNHDAMYWYRQDPGQGLRLIYYSQIVNDFQKGDIAEGYSVSREKKESFPLTVTSAQKNPTAFYLCASSSSSPNTEAFFGQGTRLTVV.

The gene calls are TRBV5-1 and TRBJ2-7; 9 bases are shared with TRBD2. The germline V gene encodes CDR1 SGHRS and CDR2 YFSETQ. Unmatched junction bases numbered 7, after V lost 0 bases and J lost 0 bases. This CDR3 has 17 amino acids. Written as DNA, the CDR3 is TGCGCCAGCAGCTTGGGGCTAGCGGGATCGAGCTCCTACGAGCAGTACTTC. Protein: CASSLGLAGSSSYEQYF.

This chain joins TRBV19 and TRBJ2-1; D possibly corresponds to TRBD2 (5 bases). The CDR3 totals 13 residues. Looked up from germline, CDR1 is LNHDA and CDR2 is SQIVND (reference sequence). Between the trimmed V and J ends, which lost 5 bases and 4 bases, there was a span of 9 bases. DNA of the CDR3: TGTGCCAGTAGTCCCGACTATTACAATGAGCAGTTCTTC. This translates into CASSPDYYNEQFF.

The chain combines TRBV5-1 with TRBJ2-7, with D hard to call. Per germline, CDR1 SGHRS and CDR2 YFSETQ. This CDR3 contains 14 residues. V was clipped by 3 bases and J by 3 bases, with 13 bases between them. CDR3 in amino acids: CASSSVQVSYEQYF. CDR3 DNA: TGCGCCAGCAGCTCGGTGCAGGTGAGCTACGAGCAGTACTTC.

J is TRBJ2-1 and V is TRBV12-5; 14 nucleotides agree with TRBD2. Germline assignment: CDR1 LGHNT and CDR2 FRNRAP. The CDR3 contains 15 residues. The junction had 5 bases not matched to a gene; V was cut back by 4 bases and J by 9 bases. Written as DNA, the CDR3 is TGTGCTAGTGGTTCCGGGACTAGCGGGAGTGGTGAGCAGTTCTTC. This translates into CASGSGTSGSGEQFF.

V gene TRBV28 combines with J gene TRBJ2-3, with TRBD1 matching over 9 bases. The CDR3 has 15 amino acids. CDR1 MDHEN and CDR2 SYDVKM come from the germline V gene. V gave up 6 bases and J gave up 1 base; unmatched junction bases: 5. In nucleotides, the CDR3 is TGTGCCAGCAGCTACCGGACAGGGGGCACAGATACGCAGTATTTT. It yields the protein CASSYRTGGTDTQYF.

This rearrangement joins TRBV7-8 to TRBJ2-1; TRBD2 might be the D (6 bases). Germline V gene lookup returns CDR1 SGHVS and CDR2 FQNEAQ. The length of the CDR3 is 14 residues. V was clipped by 3 bases and J by 4 bases, with 10 bases between them. CDR3 coding DNA: TGTGCCAGCAGCTTCAGCGGAGGGTACAATGAGCAGTTCTTC. It specifies CASSFSGGYNEQFF.